This record covers a single T cell receptor (beta chain). Its antigen is undetermined. The sample originates from a study of OX40 agonist ivuxolimab in advanced cancers. Whole-study results and caveats: Clones of CD4+ and CD8+ blood T cells grew by week 6 at doses of 0.1 to 3.0 mg/kg.

Sequencing was performed with immunoSEQ multiplex PCR; in TCRdb, only in-frame clones are kept and a portion is missing. The table shows roughly 80,000 clones, with 85% to 95% occurring only once. The length of the CDR3 is 14 residues. The ends lost 5 bases at V and 2 bases at J; junction bases unmatched: 3. Germline V gene sequence: CDR1 MNHEY, CDR2 SVGAGI. The clonotype was recovered from an adult with an advanced solid tumor such as melanoma, head and neck, liver or kidney cancer. The chain carries TRBV6-5 and TRBJ2-7; 10 bases agree with TRBD1. Sequencing was performed on CD4+ or CD8+ T cells sorted from blood, taken in a trial of the OX40 agonist ivuxolimab. The CDR3: CASSRDRGTYEQYF. CDR3 DNA: TGTGCCAGCAGTCGGGACAGGGGAACCTACGAGCAGTACTTC.